These 23 T cell receptor beta chains were all obtained from the same sample, sequenced in a study of human T cells and chemical hapten exposure. Time point: pre-sensitization, week 0. Specified treatment: therapeutic diphenylcyclopropenone sensitization with weekly scalp DPC. TCRdb re-called the RACE reads with MiXCR, one entry per CDR3 protein. The sample records about 380,000 distinct CDR3 sequences, roughly 5% being singletons. The sample in question was whole blood, obtained in connection with sensitization to the hapten diphenylcyclopropenone (DPC). The receptors were sampled from a woman in her forties or fifties with alopecia areata. Some clones in this sample may be carry-over from other donors' samples.

V gene TRBV7-2 combines with J gene TRBJ2-3, with 7 bases aligning to TRBD1. The germline gives CDR1 SGHTA, CDR2 FQGNSA. The trim removed 1 base at V and 0 bases at J, leaving 4 bases unmatched. The CDR3 is 16 residues long. In DNA, the CDR3 is TGTGCCAGCAGCTTAGAGGGGGCAGGGAGCACAGATACGCAGTATTTT. Amino acids: CASSLEGAGSTDTQYF.

The CDR3 nucleotides read TGTGCCAGCAGTTTAATCCAGGGAGGGAACGAGCAGTACTTC. It encodes CASSLIQGGNEQYF. V gene TRBV12-3 or TRBV12-4 combines with J gene TRBJ2-7; 7 bases line up with TRBD2. The CDR3 runs to 14 residues. Trimming at V came to 2 bases and at J to 5 bases, leaving 6 bases not matched to a gene.

This clonotype was found a few times. Sequence at one end of the junction differs from germline and may be a read error. CDR3 region: CATSRDQAGRLGEQYF. The CDR3, as DNA: TGTGCCACCAGCAGAGACCAGGCGGGAAGGTTGGGTGAGCAGTACTTC. The chain carries TRBV7-2 and TRBJ2-7; tentatively, D is TRBD2 (6 bases). Germline V lookup: CDR1 SGHTA, CDR2 FQGNSA. This CDR3 has 16 residues.

The chain links TRBV25-1 to TRBJ2-7; perhaps D is TRBD1 or TRBD2 (5 bases each). CDR1 and CDR2 (germline): MGHDK, SYGVNS. CDR3 length: 12 amino acids. The ends were cut back, 1 base at V and 9 bases at J, with 10 bases in the middle. The CDR3 spells CASSEFKGRQYF. CDR3 in DNA: TGTGCCAGCAGTGAATTCAAGGGACGGCAGTACTTC.

This clonotype appeared many times. The J gene is TRBJ1-4, the V gene TRBV4-1; 7 positions agree with TRBD1. In germline, CDR1 is MGHRA, CDR2 YSYEKL. The CDR3 is 13 residues long. J lost 5 bases, V lost 6 bases, and 3 bases had no gene match. The CDR3 DNA sequence: TGCGCCAGCAGGGGACAGCTGAATGAAAAACTGTTTTTT. Amino acids: CASRGQLNEKLFF.

This chain links TRBV6-1 with TRBJ1-2, with D possibly matching TRBD1 (6 bases). The V end lost 6 bases, the J end lost 4 bases, and 12 bases lay between the germline ends. Germline lookup yields CDR1 MNHNS and CDR2 SASEGT. This CDR3 region has 13 residues. The CDR3 nucleotides are TGTGCCAGCAGCCCGGGACACCTCTATGGCTACACCTTC. This codes for CASSPGHLYGYTF.

This clonotype has at least ten counts. This sequence joins TRBV20-1 and TRBJ2-7; D remains ambiguous. The CDR3 is made up of 10 amino acids. Germline CDR1 and CDR2: DFQATT and SNEGSKA (reference sequence). V was clipped by 6 bases and J by 0 bases, with 3 bases between them. The CDR3 nucleotides read TGCAGTGCGTTCTCCTACGAGCAGTACTTC. It codes for CSAFSYEQYF.

This clonotype came up a few times. The gene calls are TRBV7-2 and TRBJ2-1; 13 positions match TRBD2. The V gene end was trimmed by 5 bases and the J gene end by 8 bases; junction bases not matched to a gene: 9. The CDR3 sequence is 16 residues long. Germline assignment: CDR1 SGHTA and CDR2 FQGNSA. CDR3 loop: CASSRTSGGAVDEQFF. The CDR3 coding sequence is TGTGCCAGCAGCCGAACTAGCGGGGGGGCCGTGGATGAGCAGTTCTTC.

Many counts were recorded for this clonotype. This chain connects TRBV11-2 to TRBJ2-3, with a possible D match to TRBD2 (6 bases). The CDR3 contains 17 residues. V was shortened by 1 base and J by 1 base, with 15 bases between the two germline ends. Germline V gives CDR1 SGHAT, CDR2 FQNNGV. CDR3 sequence reads: CASSLALPGLGTDTQYF. DNA for the CDR3: TGTGCCAGCAGCTTAGCCCTCCCGGGACTGGGCACAGATACGCAGTATTTT.

This clonotype was observed a handful of times. The V gene is TRBV20-1, the J gene TRBJ2-7; 7 nucleotides agree with TRBD1. With 3 bases clipped from V and 5 bases from J, the junction kept 7 bases outside the gene matches. The CDR3 runs 13 residues. Germline V gene sequence: CDR1 DFQATT, CDR2 SNEGSKA (reference sequence). For the CDR3, the DNA is TGCAGTGCTAGCACAGGGGTAGAGGACGAGCAGTACTTC. Protein sequence: CSASTGVEDEQYF.

The chain couples TRBV7-6 to TRBJ2-5; 10 bases match TRBD1. Germline lookup yields CDR1 SGHVS and CDR2 FNYEAQ. CDR3 length: 14 residues. J gave up 4 bases and V 5 bases, and 4 bases lay outside the gene matches. CDR3 nucleotides: TGTGCCAGCAGCGACAGACAGGGGGCAGAGACCCAGTACTTC. Protein sequence: CASSDRQGAETQYF.

This clonotype has ten or more counts. The chain links TRBV18 to TRBJ2-3; D not certain. This CDR3 region has 14 residues. Trimming took 4 bases from V and 3 from J, leaving 11 bases between them. Per the germline V gene, CDR1 is KGHSH and CDR2 is LQKENI. The CDR3 DNA reads as TGTGCCAGCTCACTTGGGGTACAGACAGATACGCAGTATTTT. Its protein is CASSLGVQTDTQYF.

This clonotype was counted ten times or more. The rearrangement uses TRBV27 and TRBJ2-3; D perhaps matches TRBD2 (5 bases). Trimming cost V 3 bases and J 8 bases, with 15 bases left between them. The CDR3 extends over 14 amino acids. Germline assignment: CDR1 MNHEY and CDR2 SMNVEV (reference sequence). CDR3 residues: CASSFPRVGSTQYF. The CDR3 DNA reads as TGTGCCAGCAGTTTCCCTCGTGTGGGGAGTACGCAGTATTTT.

In this sample, this clonotype turned up many times. The J gene is TRBJ2-1, the V gene TRBV2; D possibly corresponds to TRBD2 (6 bases). V was cut by 1 base and J by 8 bases, with 12 bases left in between. The CDR3 length is 14 residues. Germline V lookup: CDR1 SNHLY, CDR2 FYNNEI. The DNA of the CDR3 is TGTGCCAGCAGTGAAGTAGGTAGCGGTGATGAGCAGTTCTTC. Protein: CASSEVGSGDEQFF. The entire variable domain, with the rest obtained from reference TRBV2 and TRBJ2-1, is as follows: EPEVTQTPSHQVTQMGQEVILRCVPISNHLYFYWYRQILGQKVEFLVSFYNNEISEKSEIFDDQFSVERPDGSNFTLKIRSTKLEDSAMYFCASSEVGSGDEQFFGPGTRLTVL.

The J gene is TRBJ2-1, the V gene TRBV20-1; D is ambiguous. In germline, CDR1 is DFQATT, CDR2 SNEGSKA (reference sequence). The CDR3 loop spans 12 amino acids. The V end lost 4 bases, the J end lost 10 bases, and 14 bases lay between the germline ends. This chain's CDR3 is CSATRLTREQFF. The CDR3 DNA sequence: TGCAGTGCTACCCGCCTTACGAGGGAGCAGTTCTTC.

With respect to this clonotype: This may arise from a read error, as a much more abundant clone is one base away. The rearrangement joins TRBV5-4 to TRBJ1-1; a possible D gene is TRBD1 (5 bases). The germline gives CDR1 SGHNT, CDR2 YYREEE (reference sequence). The CDR3 is 15 residues long. The CDR3 DNA sequence: TGTGCCAGCAGCTGGGCCGGGGGTCAGAACACTGAAACTTTCTTT. It specifies CASSWAGGQNTETFF. Full variable domain (missing parts from reference TRBV5-4 and TRBJ1-1): ETGVTQSPTHLIKTRGQQVTLRCSSQSGHNTVSWYQQALGQGPQFIFQYYREEENGRGNFPPRFSGLQFPNYSSELNVNALELDDSALYLCASSWAGGQNTETFFGQGTRLTVV.

This clonotype was counted between two and nine times. The chain links TRBV5-1 to TRBJ2-7; 7 bases match TRBD2. The junction had 9 bases not matched to a gene; V was cut back by 2 bases and J by 7 bases. Per germline, CDR1 SGHRS and CDR2 YFSETQ. The CDR3 extends over 14 amino acids. The CDR3 DNA sequence: TGCGCCAGCAGCTTAGCGGGATCCAGGAGTGAGCAGTACTTC. This encodes CASSLAGSRSEQYF.

The chain combines TRBV12-3 or TRBV12-4 with TRBJ1-2; 7 nucleotides line up with TRBD1. J gave up 2 bases and V 5 bases, and 5 bases lay outside the gene matches. The CDR3 has 14 residues. DNA of the CDR3: TGTGCCAGCAGTCCTTCGACAGGGAACTATGGCTACACCTTC. Amino acid sequence: CASSPSTGNYGYTF.

This clonotype showed up just a few times. The gene calls are TRBV25-1 and TRBJ1-1, with D unresolved. The CDR3 loop spans 13 amino acids. V lost 4 bases and J 5 bases, leaving 11 bases between the germline ends. In germline, CDR1 is MGHDK, CDR2 SYGVNS. CDR3: CASSGAISTEAFF. The CDR3 nucleotides are TGTGCCAGCAGTGGGGCTATCTCGACTGAAGCTTTCTTT.

CDR3 loop: CASRALSGNTIYF. CDR3 sequence (DNA): TGTGCCAGCCGCGCGTTATCGGGAAACACCATATATTTT. This rearrangement joins TRBV5-5 to TRBJ1-3; D is undetermined. V was pared by 7 bases and J by 4 bases, with 12 bases between. Looked up from germline, CDR1 is SGHKS and CDR2 is YYEKEE (reference sequence). The CDR3 is 13 residues long. Supplemented by reference TRBV5-5 and TRBJ1-3, the full variable domain reads DAGVTQSPTHLIKTRGQQVTLRCSPISGHKSVSWYQQVLGQGPQFIFQYYEKEERGRGNFPDRFSARQFPNYSSELNVNALLLGDSALYLCASRALSGNTIYFGEGSWLTVV.

This clonotype was counted many times. The V gene is TRBV28, the J gene TRBJ2-7; TRBD1 matches at 9 bases. V lost 4 bases, J lost 3 bases, and 1 base stayed unmatched. Looked up from germline, CDR1 is MDHEN and CDR2 is SYDVKM. This CDR3 is 13 amino acids long. CDR3 residues: CASSYRGRYEQYF. The CDR3 DNA reads TGTGCCAGCAGTTACAGGGGGCGCTACGAGCAGTACTTC.

This clonotype was seen at least ten times. The chain links TRBV12-3 or TRBV12-4 to TRBJ2-3, with D hard to call. V was cut by 2 bases and J by 4 bases, with 7 bases left in between. The length of the CDR3 is 13 residues. CDR3 DNA sequence: TGTGCCAGCAGTTTACACGGTTCAGATACGCAGTATTTT. Encoded protein: CASSLHGSDTQYF.

The gene calls are TRBV12-3 or TRBV12-4 and TRBJ1-6; no reliable D call. V shed 6 bases and J shed 10 bases, with 10 bases lying between them. The CDR3 spans 12 residues. CDR3 in DNA: TGTGCCAGCAGCGTGTCGGGGTCACCCCTCCACTTT. As protein: CASSVSGSPLHF.